The T cell receptor beta chain under discussion was sequenced for a study of kidney transplant recipient with SARS-CoV-2 infection. TCRdb independently ran MiXCR on the reads; one entry per CDR3 protein. The sample holds under 300,000 distinct CDR3 sequences, about 30% seen once. The CDR3 consists of 16 residues. This clonotype turned up a few times. The sequences come from a blood sample, collected at baseline and between days 110 and 120 from a kidney transplant recipient. The clonotype was recovered from a young adult male patient who had COVID-19 and was a kidney transplant recipient. Some T cells may possibly be graft donor cells. The chain combines TRBV8-2 with TRBJ1-2. TRBV8-2 is a pseudogene locus. CDR3 DNA: TGTGGCAGTATTCGCACTGATAGCCGAAAGACCTATGGCTACACCTTC. This translates into CGSIRTDSRKTYGYTF.